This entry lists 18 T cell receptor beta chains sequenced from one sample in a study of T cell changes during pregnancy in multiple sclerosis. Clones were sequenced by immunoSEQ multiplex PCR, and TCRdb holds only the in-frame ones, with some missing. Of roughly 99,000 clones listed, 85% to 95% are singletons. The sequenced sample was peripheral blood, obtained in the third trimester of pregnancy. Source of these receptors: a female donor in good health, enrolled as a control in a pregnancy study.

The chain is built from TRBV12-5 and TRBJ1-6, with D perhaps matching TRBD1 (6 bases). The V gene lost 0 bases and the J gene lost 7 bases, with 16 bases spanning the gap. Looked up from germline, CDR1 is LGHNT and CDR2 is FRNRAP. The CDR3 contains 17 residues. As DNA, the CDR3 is TGTGCTAGTGGTTTGGTATTAGGACAGCCATCGAATTCACCCCTCCACTTT. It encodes CASGLVLGQPSNSPLHF. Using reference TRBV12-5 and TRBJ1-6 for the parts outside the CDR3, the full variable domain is DARVTQTPRHKVTEMGQEVTMRCQPILGHNTVFWYRQTMMQGLELLAYFRNRAPLDDSGMPKDRFSAEMPDATLATLKIQPSEPRDSAVYFCASGLVLGQPSNSPLHFGNGTRLTVT.

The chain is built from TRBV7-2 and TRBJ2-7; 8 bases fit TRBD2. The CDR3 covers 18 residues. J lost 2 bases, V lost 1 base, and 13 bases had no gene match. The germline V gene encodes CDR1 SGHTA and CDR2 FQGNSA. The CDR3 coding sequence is TGTGCCAGCAGCTTAGACAATCGAGCGGGGGTCCCCCCCTACGAGCAGTACTTC. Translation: CASSLDNRAGVPPYEQYF.

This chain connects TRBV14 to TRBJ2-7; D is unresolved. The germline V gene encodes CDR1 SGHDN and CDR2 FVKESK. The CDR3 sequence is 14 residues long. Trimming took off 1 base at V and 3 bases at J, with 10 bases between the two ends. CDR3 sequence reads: CASSQGGGVYEQYF. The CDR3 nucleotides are TGTGCCAGCAGCCAAGGCGGCGGCGTCTACGAGCAGTACTTC.

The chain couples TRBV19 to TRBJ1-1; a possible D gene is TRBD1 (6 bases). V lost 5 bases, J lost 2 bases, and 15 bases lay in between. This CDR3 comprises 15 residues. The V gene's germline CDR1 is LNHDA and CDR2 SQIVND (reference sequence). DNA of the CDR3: TGTGCCAGTAGTGAGACAGGAGAGATCAACACTGAAGCTTTCTTT. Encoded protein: CASSETGEINTEAFF. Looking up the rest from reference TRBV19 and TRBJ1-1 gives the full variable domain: DGGITQSPKYLFRKEGQNVTLSCEQNLNHDAMYWYRQDPGQGLRLIYYSQIVNDFQKGDIAEGYSVSREKKESFPLTVTSAQKNPTAFYLCASSETGEINTEAFFGQGTRLTVV.

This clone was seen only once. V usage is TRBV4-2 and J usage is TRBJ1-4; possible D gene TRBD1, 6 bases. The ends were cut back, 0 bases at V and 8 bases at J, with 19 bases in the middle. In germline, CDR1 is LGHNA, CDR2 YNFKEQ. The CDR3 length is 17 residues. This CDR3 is CASSQEILTGSGEKLFF. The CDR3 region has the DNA TGTGCCAGCAGCCAAGAAATCCTCACAGGGTCGGGGGAAAAACTGTTTTTT.

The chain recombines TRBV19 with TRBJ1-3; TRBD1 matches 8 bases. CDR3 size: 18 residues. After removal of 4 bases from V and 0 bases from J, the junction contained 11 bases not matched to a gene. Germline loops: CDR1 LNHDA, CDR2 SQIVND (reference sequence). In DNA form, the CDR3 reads TGTGCCAGTAGTAATCCAGGGGGCTATGGGGGCTCTGGAAACACCATATATTTT. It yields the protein CASSNPGGYGGSGNTIYF.

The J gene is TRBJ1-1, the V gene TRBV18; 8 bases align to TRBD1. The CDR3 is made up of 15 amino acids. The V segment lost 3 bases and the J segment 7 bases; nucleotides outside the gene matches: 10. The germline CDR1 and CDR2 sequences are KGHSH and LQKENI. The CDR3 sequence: CASSPTPGGAFEAFF. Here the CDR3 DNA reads TGTGCCAGCTCACCTACGCCAGGGGGCGCCTTTGAAGCTTTCTTT.

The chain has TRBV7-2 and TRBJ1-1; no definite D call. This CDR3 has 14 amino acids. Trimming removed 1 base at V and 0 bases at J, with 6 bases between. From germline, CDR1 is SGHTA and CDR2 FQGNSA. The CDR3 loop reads CASSLDGLNTEAFF. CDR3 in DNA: TGTGCCAGCAGCTTAGACGGTTTGAACACTGAAGCTTTCTTT.

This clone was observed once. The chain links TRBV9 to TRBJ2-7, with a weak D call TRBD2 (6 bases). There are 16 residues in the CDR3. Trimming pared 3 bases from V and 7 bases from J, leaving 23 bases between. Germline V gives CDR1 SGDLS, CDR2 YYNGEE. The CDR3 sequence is CASSAALMGGLGEQYF. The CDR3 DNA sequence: TGTGCCAGCAGCGCCGCCCTCATGGGGGGATTGGGAGAGCAGTACTTC. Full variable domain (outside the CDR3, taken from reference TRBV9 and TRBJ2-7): DSGVTQTPKHLITATGQRVTLRCSPRSGDLSVYWYQQSLDQGLQFLIQYYNGEERAKGNILERFSAQQFPDLHSELNLSSLELGDSALYFCASSAALMGGLGEQYFGPGTRLTVT.

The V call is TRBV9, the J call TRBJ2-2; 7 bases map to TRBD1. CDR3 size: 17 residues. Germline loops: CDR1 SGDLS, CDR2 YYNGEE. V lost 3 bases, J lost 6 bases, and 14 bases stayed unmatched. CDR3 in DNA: TGTGCCAGCAGCGACAGGGACCGGGACAGTATACCCGGGGAGCTGTTTTTT. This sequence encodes CASSDRDRDSIPGELFF.

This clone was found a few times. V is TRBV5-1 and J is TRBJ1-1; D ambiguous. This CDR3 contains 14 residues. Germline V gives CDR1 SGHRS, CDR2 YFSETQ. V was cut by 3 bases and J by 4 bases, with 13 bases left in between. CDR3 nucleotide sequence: TGCGCCAGCAGCTCCTTGGAGGGTGGCACTGAAGCTTTCTTT. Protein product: CASSSLEGGTEAFF.

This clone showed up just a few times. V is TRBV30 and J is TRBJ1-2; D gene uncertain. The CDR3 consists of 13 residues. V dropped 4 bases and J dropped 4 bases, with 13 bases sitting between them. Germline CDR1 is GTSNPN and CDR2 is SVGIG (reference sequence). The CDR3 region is CAWMRDRSYGYTF. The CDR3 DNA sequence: TGTGCCTGGATGAGGGATCGTAGCTATGGCTACACCTTC.

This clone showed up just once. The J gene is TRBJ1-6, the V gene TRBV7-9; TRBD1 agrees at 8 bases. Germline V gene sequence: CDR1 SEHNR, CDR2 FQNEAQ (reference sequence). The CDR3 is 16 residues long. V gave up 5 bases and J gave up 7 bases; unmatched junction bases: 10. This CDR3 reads CASSPGQQGGNSPLHF. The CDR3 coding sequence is TGTGCCAGCAGCCCGGGCCAACAGGGGGGGAATTCACCCCTCCACTTT.

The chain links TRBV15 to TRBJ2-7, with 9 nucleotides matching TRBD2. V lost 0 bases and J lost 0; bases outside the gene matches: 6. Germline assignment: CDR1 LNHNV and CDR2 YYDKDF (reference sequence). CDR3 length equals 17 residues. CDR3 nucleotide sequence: TGTGCCACCAGCAGAGATAGCGGGGGCTCTTCCTCCTACGAGCAGTACTTC. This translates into CATSRDSGGSSSYEQYF.

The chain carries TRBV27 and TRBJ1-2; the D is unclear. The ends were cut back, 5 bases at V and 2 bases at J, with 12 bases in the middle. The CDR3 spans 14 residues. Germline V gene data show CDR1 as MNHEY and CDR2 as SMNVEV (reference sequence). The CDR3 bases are TGTGCCAGCAGTCTAGGAGTGGAGAACTATGGCTACACCTTC. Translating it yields CASSLGVENYGYTF.

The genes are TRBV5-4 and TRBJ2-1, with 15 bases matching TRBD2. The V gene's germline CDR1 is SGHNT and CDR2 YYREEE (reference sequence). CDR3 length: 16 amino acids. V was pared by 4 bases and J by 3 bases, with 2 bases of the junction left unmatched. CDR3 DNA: TGTGCCAGCAGCGCGGGACTAGCGGGGGGCTACAATGAGCAGTTCTTC. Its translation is CASSAGLAGGYNEQFF.

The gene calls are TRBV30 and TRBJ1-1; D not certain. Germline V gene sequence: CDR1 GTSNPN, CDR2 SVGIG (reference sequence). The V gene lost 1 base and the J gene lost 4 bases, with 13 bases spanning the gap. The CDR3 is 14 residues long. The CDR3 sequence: CAWSAKSTGTEAFF. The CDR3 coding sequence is TGTGCCTGGAGTGCTAAGTCAACGGGCACTGAAGCTTTCTTT.

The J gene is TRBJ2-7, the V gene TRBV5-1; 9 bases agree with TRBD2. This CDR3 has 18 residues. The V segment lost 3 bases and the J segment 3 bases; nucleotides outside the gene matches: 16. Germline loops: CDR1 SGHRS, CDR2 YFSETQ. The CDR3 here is CASSSPLTTSGRYYEQYF. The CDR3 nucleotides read TGCGCCAGCAGCTCCCCCCTTACGACTAGCGGCCGATACTACGAGCAGTACTTC.